This note documents a single T cell receptor (beta chain) sequence. It has no known antigen specificity. There are no base qualities to consult, and no much larger clone falls within one base. Libraries were built with the immunoSEQ multiplex PCR assay. For the multiplex PCR, a mixture combining 60 forward primers for TCR Vbeta segments and 13 reverse primers for TCR Jbeta segments was used. The CDR3 region of rearranged TCR beta genes was amplified from genomic DNA with a multiplex PCR assay. The Illumina HiSeq System was used to sequence the amplified TCR beta libraries as 87-base-pair reads. The original pipeline was this. A later analysis counted about 80 million unique TCR beta chains across the 550 to 700 repertoires, and about 10 million of these chains were shared by at least two donors. Raw reads were error-corrected and collapsed into unique sequences by a nearest-neighbor algorithm in which closely related sequences were merged to remove PCR and sequencing errors. Alignment of CDR3 sequences to IMGT reference sequences was used to assign V, D and J gene segments. For a sequence to be retained, a match of at least six nucleotides to both a V gene segment and a J gene segment was required. Rearrangements were classified as productive when the CDR3 lacked stop codons and remained in frame with V and J, and all other rearrangements were classified as non-productive. Following IMGT convention, CDR3 was defined as the stretch from the second conserved V-encoded cysteine up to the conserved J-encoded phenylalanine. In an earlier analysis of 587 of the donors, sequences lacking an unambiguous match to a single V gene segment were excluded. In an earlier analysis of some 590 of the donors, a V segment was called functional when productive rearrangements were above 56.7%, and segregating when the standard deviation between donors exceeded 5%. A statistical classification framework was built for diagnosing cytomegalovirus status from the catalog of TCR beta chain sequences. In a later analysis, V and J genes were assigned by comparing TCR nucleotide sequences against IMGT/GENE-DB human TR gene sequences. In a later analysis, CDR3 sequences and most-parsimonious VDJ recombination scenarios were assigned using the TCRdist pipeline. In a later analysis, every TCR beta chain was defined by the combination of its CDR3 amino acid sequence and its V-gene family, and reads without a unique V-gene family were dropped. To address suspected cross-contamination and a sequencing artifact, a later analysis removed some 620 highly shared, low-generation-probability nucleotide sequences. In a later analysis, a clonal expansion index for each public chain was calculated from normalized within-repertoire ranks of inferred template counts. In a later analysis, generation probabilities were computed using a VDJ recombination model fitted to out-of-frame rearrangements, and the results were checked against IGoR. In a later analysis, hypergeometric tests were used to score TCR-TCR, TCR-HLA and TCR-CMV co-occurrence, with a repertoire-size bias correction applied to TCR pairs. False discovery rates were estimated in a later analysis by permuting HLA or CMV assignments 20 times. In a later analysis, co-occurring TCRs were grouped using DBSCAN, with TCRdist sequence similarity added in when clustering inside HLA-allele-positive subsets. Repertoires with fewer than 30,000 or more than 120,000 public chains were left out of co-occurrence clustering, as were a handful of repertoires with anomalous nucleotide sharing. As stored in TCRdb, this immuneACCESS dataset retains in-frame rearrangements with V and J assigned. A fraction of the clones does not appear; measured against another copy, unresolved V genes explain less than half of the discrepancy, and the remainder lacks a known reason. The V and J calls and clone size were taken over from that table, and D and trimming were inferred from the DNA. For this sample there are over 100,000 clones; about 61% appear just once. The ten top clones hold 2% to 2.5% of the sample.

As encoded in the germline V gene (reference sequence), CDR1 is SEHNR while CDR2 is FQNEAQ. From its cysteine to its phenylalanine, the CDR3 spans 18 amino acids. Solely the CDR3 DNA is kept, with 54 bases framed from the first base. Germline trimming: 5 bases from V, 4 bases from J; junction bases outside gene matches: 18. This entry comes from a study of cytomegalovirus exposure and HLA in healthy donors listed by TCRdb under 2017. For the wider study: According to an earlier analysis of 550 to 700 of the donors, some 180 million T cells yielded 90 million to 130 million unique TCR beta sequences and more than 250 Gb of sequence data. The number of typed donors differed by locus: about 620-630 for A, B, C, DRB1 and DQB1; 522 for DQA1; roughly 600 for DPA1; and roughly 470 for DPB1. The study used immunosequencing to profile the T cell repertoires of 666 subjects and linked those repertoires to cytomegalovirus serostatus. Rather than using new phenotypic data, the later analysis identified candidate immune exposures from TCR beta sequences and from how often those sequences occurred across donors. HLA typing included class I and class II loci at four-digit resolution. On average, around 240,000 unique TCR beta nucleotide sequences were sequenced per donor among some 420 genotyped donors of the cohort, with roughly 20% of those sequences being non-productive. The study aimed to test whether signatures of past pathogen exposure could be identified by cataloging public T cell receptors. A later genetic analysis used genome-wide SNP genotypes for about three fifths of the 666 donors, treating that subset as a discovery cohort. To predict cytomegalovirus infection status, the study combined high-throughput TCR immunosequencing, statistical association of individual TCRs with disease status, and machine learning. Alongside the repertoire data, information on donor age, sex, ethnicity and CMV serostatus was compiled. In addition to the first cohort of about 650 subjects, a separate validation cohort of 120 different subjects was used. Around 320 gigabases of sequencing data and tens of millions of unique TCR sequences were included in an early release covering 500 to 750 HLA-typed donors. Because of strong linkage in the cohort, five DR-DQ haplotypes were treated as single units for association and clustering. To study patterns of TCR occurrence, a later analysis re-analyzed previously published TCR beta repertoires from around 700 donors and added high-resolution HLA genotyping. All discovery cohort repertoires had been generated using a single sequencing platform. The genetic ancestry cluster associated with self-reported Caucasian donors included 80% to 90% of the approximately 400 genotyped donors. To decide whether each TCR beta V gene segment behaved as functional or pseudogenic, an earlier analysis of some 570 of the donors relied on high-throughput TCR beta sequencing.

What the study reported, not specific to this receptor: Because counts were too low, about 15 rarely observed V segments, including chromosome 9 orphons, were left out of the earlier analysis of a few hundred of the donors. A further reported finding was that TCR beta sequences accurately predicted the HLA-A and HLA-B alleles for most subjects in the first cohort. An earlier analysis of some 590 of the donors showed that most TCR beta V segments appeared in productive rearrangements either about 87% or about 30% of the time, which broadly matched IMGT annotations. For the cohort, immune exposure information was limited to CMV serostatus. Most TCR sequences were seen in very few donors, while some public TCRs were found in many individuals. The sequencing pipeline was judged likely to have produced a cluster of highly shared sequence variants as a technical artifact. A later analysis associated about 17,000 TCR beta sequences with specific HLA alleles at a false discovery rate of 0.05. Because HLA typing was missing for some donors at each locus, association tests included only the typed subset. Linkage disequilibrium might explain the correlated functional status among segregating V segments, but an unknown experimental factor could not be excluded. The presence/absence analyses assumed that sequencing depth was roughly uniform across donors, and that assumption may not be true. Some IMGT-functional V segments, including TRBV6-2 and TRBV6-3, could not be distinguished by the 87-base-pair reads and were therefore excluded. The cohort was sequenced for TCR beta chains only, and without alpha or paired-chain data the features that could be detected were limited. Several of the top co-occurrence clusters appeared to be linked to parvovirus B19, influenza, CMV and Epstein-Barr virus, according to a later analysis. In a later analysis, HLA-associated TCR beta chains showed more clonal expansion and lower generation probabilities than non-associated chains that were equally common. The authors suggested that the approach could potentially be extended to other disease states and immunological phenotypes. A later analysis found that most CMV-associated TCR beta chains appeared HLA-restricted, with HLA associations seemingly driven largely by CMV exposure. In vitro tests confirmed that a few of the cytomegalovirus-associated TCR beta chains recognize cytomegalovirus antigens. Cytomegalovirus status was reported to be diagnosed by the classifier with high specificity and sensitivity in both the original and validation cohorts. Assigning TCR associations to individual alleles was difficult when HLA alleles, especially DR and DQ, strongly co-occurred. The study gave a list of about 170 TCR beta chains associated with cytomegalovirus. A later analysis found that TCR association rates varied across HLA loci, with DRB1 alleles showing the most associated TCRs and HLA-C alleles the fewest. Compared with the roughly 720-donor mean, donors in an Asian-associated ancestry cluster had fewer N-insertions in productive TCRs, according to a later genetic analysis. An association between a missense DCLRE1C variant and V-gene and J-gene trimming of TCR beta chains was found in a later genetic analysis and replicated in an independent cohort.

The cohort was made up of approximately 670 healthy bone marrow donors. At the time of sampling, all cohort members were nominally healthy, though unrecorded immune exposures were likely present. The donor tested CMV seronegative, placing the donor among the 350 to 400 seronegative members of the cohort. A peripheral blood sample was provided by each donor, and peripheral blood mononuclear cells were used for TCR beta sequencing. Genomic DNA extraction from the blood cell samples was performed with the Qiagen DNeasy Blood Extraction Kit. The chain is encoded by TRBV7-9 joined to TRBJ2-7, with 9 bases matching TRBD1. The sequenced sample consisted of PBMCs. The sequence derives from a woman aged 40-49 years in good health and CMV-seronegative. The nucleotides are TGTGCCAGCAGCCACACGCCCGGGACAGGGAATTCTTCGTACGAGCAGTACTTC. Its protein product is CASSHTPGTGNSSYEQYF.